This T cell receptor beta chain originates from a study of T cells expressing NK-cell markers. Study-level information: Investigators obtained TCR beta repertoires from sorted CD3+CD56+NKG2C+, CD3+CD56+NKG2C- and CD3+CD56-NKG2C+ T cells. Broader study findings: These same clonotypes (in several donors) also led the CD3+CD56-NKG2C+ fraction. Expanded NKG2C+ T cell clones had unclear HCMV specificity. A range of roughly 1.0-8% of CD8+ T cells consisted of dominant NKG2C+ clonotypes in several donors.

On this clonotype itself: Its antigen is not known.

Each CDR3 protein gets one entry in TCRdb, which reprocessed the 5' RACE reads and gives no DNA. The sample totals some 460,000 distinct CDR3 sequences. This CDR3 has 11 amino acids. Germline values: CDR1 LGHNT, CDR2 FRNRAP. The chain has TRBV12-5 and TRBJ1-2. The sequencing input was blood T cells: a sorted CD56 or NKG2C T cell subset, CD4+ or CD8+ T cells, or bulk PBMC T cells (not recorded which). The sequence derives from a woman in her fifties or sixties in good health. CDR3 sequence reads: CASGFREGYTF. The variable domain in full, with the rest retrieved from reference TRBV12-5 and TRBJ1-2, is DARVTQTPRHKVTEMGQEVTMRCQPILGHNTVFWYRQTMMQGLELLAYFRNRAPLDDSGMPKDRFSAEMPDATLATLKIQPSEPRDSAVYFCASGFREGYTFGSGTRLTVV.